A selection of T cell receptor beta chains follows, all from one sample in a study of T cells in localized non-small cell lung cancer. Here immunoSEQ multiplex PCR was the method, and the copy in TCRdb shows in-frame clones only, minus some. This sample yields around 70,000 clones, of which about 86% are seen a single time; less than 25% belongs to the top ten. The sequences come from peripheral blood, collected before any cancer treatment. These receptors originate from a male donor at least 60 years old with stage III squamous cell lung carcinoma. Both conserved end residues are part of each CDR3. D genes are given only for firm matches. A clone size is listed for some rows: how often the clone was seen (once, few, many), or a class if it is expanded.

d_gene: TRBD1
v_gene: TRBV6-5
j_gene: TRBJ2-2
abundance: few
CDR3aa: CASTRQGSDGELFF
CDR3nt: TGTGCCAGCACTAGACAGGGGTCGGACGGGGAGCTGTTTTTT

d_gene: -
v_gene: TRBV6-5
j_gene: TRBJ1-5
abundance: once
CDR3aa: CASSYTGGRDQPQHF
CDR3nt: TGTGCCAGCAGTTACACCGGAGGTAGGGATCAGCCCCAGCATTTT

d_gene: -
v_gene: TRBV28
j_gene: TRBJ1-4
abundance: -
CDR3aa: CASSFLSQFGTLNEKLFF
CDR3nt: TGTGCCAGCAGTTTTCTTTCCCAGTTCGGCACACTTAATGAAAAACTGTTTTTT

d_gene: -
v_gene: TRBV7-6
j_gene: TRBJ2-3
abundance: -
CDR3aa: CASSLITDTQYF
CDR3nt: TGTGCCAGCAGCTTAATCACAGATACGCAGTATTTT

d_gene: TRBD2
v_gene: TRBV5-4
j_gene: TRBJ2-1
abundance: -
CDR3aa: CASSPIAGGHPNEQFF
CDR3nt: TGTGCCAGCAGCCCGATAGCGGGGGGGCACCCCAATGAGCAGTTCTTC

d_gene: TRBD1
v_gene: TRBV6-6
j_gene: TRBJ2-7
abundance: -
CDR3aa: CASSWDSIHEQYF
CDR3nt: TGTGCCAGCAGCTGGGACAGTATCCACGAGCAGTACTTC

d_gene: -
v_gene: TRBV6-6
j_gene: TRBJ1-3
abundance: once
CDR3aa: CASSAGGDTIYF
CDR3nt: TGTGCCAGCAGTGCCGGGGGGGACACCATATATTTT

d_gene: TRBD2
v_gene: TRBV6-1
j_gene: TRBJ2-1
abundance: -
CDR3aa: CASSVRTRGYNEQFF
CDR3nt: TGTGCCAGCAGTGTCAGGACTAGGGGCTACAATGAGCAGTTCTTC

d_gene: -
v_gene: TRBV5-1
j_gene: TRBJ1-1
abundance: -
CDR3aa: CASSLAFVDSLNTEAFF
CDR3nt: TGCGCCAGCAGCTTGGCGTTCGTCGACAGTTTGAACACTGAAGCTTTCTTT

d_gene: -
v_gene: TRBV19
j_gene: TRBJ2-3
abundance: -
CDR3aa: CASSITGRGDTQYF
CDR3nt: TGTGCCAGTAGTATTACGGGGCGAGGAGATACGCAGTATTTT

d_gene: -
v_gene: TRBV20-1
j_gene: TRBJ2-1
abundance: -
CDR3aa: CSAPLGNEQFF
CDR3nt: TGCAGTGCCCCACTTGGCAATGAGCAGTTCTTC

d_gene: -
v_gene: TRBV19
j_gene: TRBJ2-4
abundance: -
CDR3aa: CASSRITGAKNIQYF
CDR3nt: TGTGCCAGTTCCCGTATTACAGGGGCCAAAAACATTCAGTACTTC

d_gene: TRBD1
v_gene: TRBV15
j_gene: TRBJ1-4
abundance: once
CDR3aa: CATSRGQGSMLREKLFF
CDR3nt: TGTGCCACCAGCAGAGGACAGGGGTCAATGTTACGGGAAAAACTGTTTTTT

d_gene: -
v_gene: TRBV7-2
j_gene: TRBJ1-1
abundance: -
CDR3aa: CASSLVVRIKDTEAFF
CDR3nt: TGTGCCAGCAGCTTAGTGGTCAGGATTAAAGACACTGAAGCTTTCTTT

d_gene: -
v_gene: TRBV7-8
j_gene: TRBJ1-1
abundance: once
CDR3aa: CASSLRRVTEAFF
CDR3nt: TGTGCCAGCAGCCTCAGGAGGGTCACTGAAGCTTTCTTT

d_gene: TRBD1
v_gene: TRBV18
j_gene: TRBJ1-2
abundance: -
CDR3aa: CASSPMARGPAGYGYTF
CDR3nt: TGTGCCAGCTCACCAATGGCCAGGGGGCCGGCGGGCTATGGCTACACCTTC

d_gene: TRBD1
v_gene: TRBV5-4
j_gene: TRBJ2-7
abundance: -
CDR3aa: CASSSPGQSSYEQYF
CDR3nt: TGTGCCAGCAGCTCACCGGGACAGAGCTCCTACGAGCAGTACTTC

d_gene: -
v_gene: TRBV29-1
j_gene: TRBJ2-4
abundance: -
CDR3aa: CSGETGDIQYF
CDR3nt: TGCAGCGGTGAAACGGGGGACATTCAGTACTTC

d_gene: TRBD1
v_gene: TRBV19
j_gene: TRBJ2-5
abundance: -
CDR3aa: CASSPGQGQETQYF
CDR3nt: TGTGCCAGTAGTCCTGGACAGGGCCAAGAGACCCAGTACTTC

d_gene: TRBD1
v_gene: TRBV5-4
j_gene: TRBJ2-3
abundance: few
CDR3aa: CAGRTGARTDTQYF
CDR3nt: TGTGCCGGGCGGACAGGGGCTCGCACAGATACGCAGTATTTT

d_gene: TRBD1
v_gene: TRBV19
j_gene: TRBJ1-5
abundance: once
CDR3aa: CASSIGTGIRPNQPQHF
CDR3nt: TGTGCCAGTAGTATCGGGACAGGGATTAGACCCAATCAGCCCCAGCATTTT

d_gene: -
v_gene: TRBV9
j_gene: TRBJ1-4
abundance: -
CDR3aa: CASKREELFF
CDR3nt: TGTGCCAGTAAGCGGGAGGAACTGTTTTTT

d_gene: -
v_gene: TRBV6-1
j_gene: TRBJ1-6
abundance: -
CDR3aa: CASSQTYNSPLHF
CDR3nt: TGTGCCAGCAGCCAGACCTATAATTCACCCCTCCACTTT

d_gene: -
v_gene: TRBV2
j_gene: TRBJ1-4
abundance: -
CDR3aa: CASSSSRGRSNEKLFF
CDR3nt: TGTGCCAGCAGTTCCTCCAGAGGACGGTCTAATGAAAAACTGTTTTTT

d_gene: TRBD1
v_gene: TRBV7-8
j_gene: TRBJ2-2
abundance: -
CDR3aa: CASSPRTGGALDTGELFF
CDR3nt: TGTGCCAGCAGCCCCCGGACAGGGGGCGCGTTGGACACCGGGGAGCTGTTTTTT

d_gene: -
v_gene: TRBV19
j_gene: TRBJ2-1
abundance: -
CDR3aa: CASSIRSGGEQFF
CDR3nt: TGTGCCAGTAGTATACGGTCCGGGGGTGAGCAGTTCTTC

d_gene: -
v_gene: TRBV10-2
j_gene: TRBJ2-5
abundance: -
CDR3aa: CASSGITGTPKGETQYF
CDR3nt: TGCGCCAGCAGTGGGATAACCGGGACACCAAAGGGGGAGACCCAGTACTTC

d_gene: TRBD1
v_gene: TRBV6-1
j_gene: TRBJ2-2
abundance: -
CDR3aa: CASSDRQGRELFF
CDR3nt: TGTGCCAGCAGTGACCGACAGGGTCGGGAGCTGTTTTTT

d_gene: -
v_gene: TRBV5-6
j_gene: TRBJ2-5
abundance: -
CDR3aa: CASSYTGLGTQYF
CDR3nt: TGTGCCAGCAGTTACACAGGGTTGGGGACCCAGTACTTC

d_gene: -
v_gene: TRBV6-1
j_gene: TRBJ1-1
abundance: -
CDR3aa: CASKGTPSNTEAFF
CDR3nt: TGTGCCAGCAAAGGGACACCTTCGAACACTGAAGCTTTCTTT

d_gene: -
v_gene: TRBV7-2
j_gene: TRBJ2-7
abundance: -
CDR3aa: CASSLAGSGFEQYF
CDR3nt: TGTGCCAGCAGCTTAGCAGGGTCAGGCTTCGAGCAGTACTTC

d_gene: -
v_gene: TRBV28
j_gene: TRBJ2-1
abundance: -
CDR3aa: CASSEGGTEQFF
CDR3nt: TGTGCCAGCAGTGAGGGGGGGACTGAGCAGTTCTTC

d_gene: -
v_gene: TRBV7-8
j_gene: TRBJ2-2
abundance: once
CDR3aa: CASSLDTGELFF
CDR3nt: TGTGCCAGCAGCTTAGACACCGGGGAGCTGTTTTTT

d_gene: -
v_gene: TRBV6-4
j_gene: TRBJ2-3
abundance: -
CDR3aa: CASSALSSGTGTDTQYF
CDR3nt: TGTGCCAGCAGTGCCCTTTCTTCGGGGACGGGCACAGATACGCAGTATTTT

d_gene: -
v_gene: TRBV5-6
j_gene: TRBJ1-2
abundance: few
CDR3aa: CASRSAYGYTF
CDR3nt: TGTGCCAGCCGATCAGCATATGGCTACACCTTC

d_gene: -
v_gene: TRBV18
j_gene: TRBJ1-1
abundance: -
CDR3aa: CASSPVRDRSEAFF
CDR3nt: TGTGCCAGCTCACCAGTCCGGGACCGTTCTGAAGCTTTCTTT

d_gene: -
v_gene: TRBV18
j_gene: TRBJ2-7
abundance: -
CDR3aa: CASSELGSYEQYF
CDR3nt: TGTGCCAGCTCAGAGTTAGGGTCCTACGAGCAGTACTTC

d_gene: -
v_gene: TRBV2
j_gene: TRBJ1-1
abundance: -
CDR3aa: CASRPLQGSTEAFF
CDR3nt: TGTGCCAGCAGACCGCTACAGGGATCAACTGAAGCTTTCTTT

d_gene: -
v_gene: TRBV6-1
j_gene: TRBJ2-1
abundance: -
CDR3aa: CASSETLPGHSEQFF
CDR3nt: TGTGCCAGCAGTGAGACCTTACCGGGGCACTCAGAGCAGTTCTTC

d_gene: -
v_gene: TRBV5-8
j_gene: TRBJ1-4
abundance: once
CDR3aa: CASSFGRVGNEKLFF
CDR3nt: TGTGCCAGCAGCTTCGGCAGGGTGGGGAATGAAAAACTGTTTTTT

d_gene: TRBD2
v_gene: TRBV10-3
j_gene: TRBJ2-1
abundance: once
CDR3aa: CAILARLAGGLHNEQFF
CDR3nt: TGTGCCATCCTGGCGAGACTAGCGGGGGGGCTCCACAATGAGCAGTTCTTC

d_gene: -
v_gene: TRBV27
j_gene: TRBJ1-5
abundance: few
CDR3aa: CASSFTSQLNQPQHF
CDR3nt: TGTGCCAGCAGTTTCACGAGCCAACTCAATCAGCCCCAGCATTTT

d_gene: -
v_gene: TRBV5-1
j_gene: TRBJ2-5
abundance: -
CDR3aa: CASSSLGRSQETQYF
CDR3nt: TGCGCCAGCAGCTCTTTGGGACGGTCTCAAGAGACCCAGTACTTC

d_gene: -
v_gene: TRBV6-4
j_gene: TRBJ1-1
abundance: -
CDR3aa: CASSAGVGTEAFF
CDR3nt: TGTGCCAGCAGTGCAGGGGTAGGAACTGAAGCTTTCTTT

d_gene: TRBD1
v_gene: TRBV19
j_gene: TRBJ1-2
abundance: -
CDR3aa: CASSIGDRANYGYTF
CDR3nt: TGTGCCAGTAGTATAGGGGACAGAGCTAACTATGGCTACACCTTC

d_gene: TRBD1
v_gene: TRBV19
j_gene: TRBJ1-4
abundance: -
CDR3aa: CASSSSGTADEKLFF
CDR3nt: TGTGCCAGTAGCAGCTCGGGGACAGCTGATGAAAAACTGTTTTTT

d_gene: -
v_gene: TRBV4-1
j_gene: TRBJ1-4
abundance: -
CDR3aa: CASSLLFREKLFF
CDR3nt: TGCGCCAGCAGCCTCCTTTTTCGGGAAAAACTGTTTTTT